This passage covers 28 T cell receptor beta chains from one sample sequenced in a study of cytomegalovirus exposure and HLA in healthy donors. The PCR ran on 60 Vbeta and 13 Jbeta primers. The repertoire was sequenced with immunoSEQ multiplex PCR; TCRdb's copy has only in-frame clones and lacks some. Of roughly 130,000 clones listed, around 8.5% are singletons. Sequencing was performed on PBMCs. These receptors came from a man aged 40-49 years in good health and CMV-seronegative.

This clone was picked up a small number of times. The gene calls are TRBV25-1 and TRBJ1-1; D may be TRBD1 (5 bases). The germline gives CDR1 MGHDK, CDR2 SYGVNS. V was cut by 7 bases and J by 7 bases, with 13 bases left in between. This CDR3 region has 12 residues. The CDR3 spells CASTTFDSEAFF. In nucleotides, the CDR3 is TGTGCCAGCACTACATTCGACAGTGAAGCTTTCTTT.

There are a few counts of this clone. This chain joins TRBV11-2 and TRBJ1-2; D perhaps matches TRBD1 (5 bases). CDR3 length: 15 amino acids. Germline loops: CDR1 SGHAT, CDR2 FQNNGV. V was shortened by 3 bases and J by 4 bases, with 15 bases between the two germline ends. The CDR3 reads CASSLGRGGLYGYTF. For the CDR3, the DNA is TGTGCCAGCAGCTTGGGACGGGGAGGCCTCTATGGCTACACCTTC.

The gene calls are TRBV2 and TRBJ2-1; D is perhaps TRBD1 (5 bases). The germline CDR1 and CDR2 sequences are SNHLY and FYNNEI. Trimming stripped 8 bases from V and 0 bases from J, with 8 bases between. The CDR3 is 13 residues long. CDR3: CASRQSSYNEQFF. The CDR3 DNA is TGTGCCAGCCGACAGAGCTCCTACAATGAGCAGTTCTTC.

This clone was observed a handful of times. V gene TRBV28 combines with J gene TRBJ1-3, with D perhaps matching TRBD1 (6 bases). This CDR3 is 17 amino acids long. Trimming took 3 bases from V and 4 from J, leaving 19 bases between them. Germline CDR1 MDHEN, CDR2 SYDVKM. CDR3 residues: CASSFWYGQGLGNTIYF. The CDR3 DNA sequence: TGTGCCAGCAGTTTTTGGTATGGCCAGGGGCTCGGAAACACCATATATTTT.

Here the CDR3 DNA reads TGCAGCGCCGGGGACACGGAGAACACTGAAGCTTTCTTT. It yields the protein CSAGDTENTEAFF. The chain recombines TRBV29-1 with TRBJ1-1, with D possibly matching TRBD1 (6 bases). The CDR3 is 13 amino acids. Germline CDR1 and CDR2: SQVTM and ANQGSEA. V dropped 7 bases and J dropped 1 base, with 13 bases sitting between them.

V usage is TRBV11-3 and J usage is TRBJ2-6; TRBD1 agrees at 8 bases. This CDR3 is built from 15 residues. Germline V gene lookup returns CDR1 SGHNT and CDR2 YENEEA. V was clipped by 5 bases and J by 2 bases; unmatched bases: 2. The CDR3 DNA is TGTGCCAGCAGCCCAGGGGGCGCTGGGGCCAACGTCCTGACTTTC. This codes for CASSPGGAGANVLTF.

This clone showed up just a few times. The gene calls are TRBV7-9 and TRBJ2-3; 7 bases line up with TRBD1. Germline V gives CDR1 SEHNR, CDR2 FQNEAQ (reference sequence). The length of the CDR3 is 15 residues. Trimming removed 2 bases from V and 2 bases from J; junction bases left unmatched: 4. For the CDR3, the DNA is TGTGCCAGCAGCTTAAGGACAGGAGCCACAGATACGCAGTATTTT. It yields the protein CASSLRTGATDTQYF.

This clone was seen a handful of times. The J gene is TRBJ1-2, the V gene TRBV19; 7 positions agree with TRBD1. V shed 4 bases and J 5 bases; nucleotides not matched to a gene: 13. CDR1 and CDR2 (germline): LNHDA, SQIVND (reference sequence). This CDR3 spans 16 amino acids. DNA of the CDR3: TGTGCCAGTAGTAGCTCCCCAGGGGGAGGCTTTTATGGCTACACCTTC. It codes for CASSSSPGGGFYGYTF.

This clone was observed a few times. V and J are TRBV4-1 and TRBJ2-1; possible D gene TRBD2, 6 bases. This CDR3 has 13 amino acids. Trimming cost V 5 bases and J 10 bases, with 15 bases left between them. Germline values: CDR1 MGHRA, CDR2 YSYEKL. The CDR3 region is CASSTSQVGEQFF. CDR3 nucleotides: TGCGCCAGCAGCACTAGCCAGGTGGGGGAGCAGTTCTTC.

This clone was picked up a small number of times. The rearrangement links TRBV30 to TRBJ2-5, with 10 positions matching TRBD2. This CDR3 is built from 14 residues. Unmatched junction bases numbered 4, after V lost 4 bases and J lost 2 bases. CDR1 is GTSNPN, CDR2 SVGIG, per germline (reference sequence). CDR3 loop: CAWTRGLAQETQYF. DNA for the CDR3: TGTGCCTGGACTAGGGGACTAGCGCAAGAGACCCAGTACTTC.

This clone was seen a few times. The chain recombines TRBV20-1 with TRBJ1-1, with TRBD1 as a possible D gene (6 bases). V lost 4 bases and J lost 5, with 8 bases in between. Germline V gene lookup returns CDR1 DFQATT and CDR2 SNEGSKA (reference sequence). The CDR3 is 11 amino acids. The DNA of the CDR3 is TGCAGTGCTACAGGGGAAACTGAAGCTTTCTTT. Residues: CSATGETEAFF.

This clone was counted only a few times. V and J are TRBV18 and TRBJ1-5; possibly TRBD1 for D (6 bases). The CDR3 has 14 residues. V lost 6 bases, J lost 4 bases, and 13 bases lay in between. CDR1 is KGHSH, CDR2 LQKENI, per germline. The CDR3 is CASSRGQGNQPQHF. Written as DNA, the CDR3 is TGTGCCAGCTCGAGGGGCCAGGGGAATCAGCCCCAGCATTTT.

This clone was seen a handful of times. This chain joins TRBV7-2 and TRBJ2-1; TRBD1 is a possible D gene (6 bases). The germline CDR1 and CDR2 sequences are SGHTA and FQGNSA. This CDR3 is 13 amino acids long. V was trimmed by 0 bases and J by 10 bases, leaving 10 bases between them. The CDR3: CASSLAEQGEQFF. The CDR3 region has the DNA TGTGCCAGCAGCTTAGCTGAACAGGGAGAGCAGTTCTTC. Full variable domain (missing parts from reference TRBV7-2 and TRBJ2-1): GAGVSQSPSNKVTEKGKDVELRCDPISGHTALYWYRQSLGQGLEFLIYFQGNSAPDKSGLPSDRFSAERTGGSVSTLTIQRTQQEDSAVYLCASSLAEQGEQFFGPGTRLTVL.

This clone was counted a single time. As DNA, the CDR3 is TGTGCCAGCAGCTTGGCCGGGACAGGGGTGGGTCAGCCCCAGCATTTT. Its translation: CASSLAGTGVGQPQHF. The chain employs TRBV7-2 and TRBJ1-5; 10 bases are a match to TRBD1. Germline V gene lookup returns CDR1 SGHTA and CDR2 FQGNSA. This CDR3 spans 16 amino acids. Germline trimming cut 3 bases from V and 6 bases from J; bases unmatched to any gene: 8.

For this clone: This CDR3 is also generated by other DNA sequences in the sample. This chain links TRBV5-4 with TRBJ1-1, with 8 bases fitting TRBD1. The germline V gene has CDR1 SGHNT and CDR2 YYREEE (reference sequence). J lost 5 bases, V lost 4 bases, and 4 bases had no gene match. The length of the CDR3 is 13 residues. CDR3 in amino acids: CASSVDRGTEAFF. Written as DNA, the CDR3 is TGTGCCAGCAGCGTAGACAGGGGAACTGAAGCTTTCTTT.

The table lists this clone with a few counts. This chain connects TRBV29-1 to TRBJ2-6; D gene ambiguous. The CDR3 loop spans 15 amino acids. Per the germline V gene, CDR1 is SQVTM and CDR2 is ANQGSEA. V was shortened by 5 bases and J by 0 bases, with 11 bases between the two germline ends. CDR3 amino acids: CSVSVSSSGANVLTF. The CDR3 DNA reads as TGCAGCGTTTCCGTTTCCAGCTCTGGGGCCAACGTCCTGACTTTC.

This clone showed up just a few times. The CDR3 DNA reads TGTGCCAGCAGTGACAGGGAGCGTAATTCACCCCTCCACTTT. Translation gives CASSDRERNSPLHF. The J gene is TRBJ1-6, the V gene TRBV6-4; the D is unclear. V was pared by 2 bases and J by 6 bases, with 8 bases between. CDR1 is MRHNA and CDR2 is SNTAGT in the germline V gene. The length of the CDR3 is 14 residues.

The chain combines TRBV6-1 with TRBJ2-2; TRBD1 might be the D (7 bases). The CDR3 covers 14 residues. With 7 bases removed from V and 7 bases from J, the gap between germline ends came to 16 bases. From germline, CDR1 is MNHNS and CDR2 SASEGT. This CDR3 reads CASMLPQGGGELFF. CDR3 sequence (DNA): TGTGCCAGCATGCTCCCCCAGGGGGGCGGGGAGCTGTTTTTT.

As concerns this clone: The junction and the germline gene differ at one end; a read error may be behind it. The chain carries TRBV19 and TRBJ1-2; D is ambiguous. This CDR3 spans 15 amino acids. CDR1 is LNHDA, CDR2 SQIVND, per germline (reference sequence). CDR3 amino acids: CASSMREEGWNGYPF. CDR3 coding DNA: TGTGCCAGTAGTATGAGGGAAGAGGGCTGGAATGGCTACCCCTTC.

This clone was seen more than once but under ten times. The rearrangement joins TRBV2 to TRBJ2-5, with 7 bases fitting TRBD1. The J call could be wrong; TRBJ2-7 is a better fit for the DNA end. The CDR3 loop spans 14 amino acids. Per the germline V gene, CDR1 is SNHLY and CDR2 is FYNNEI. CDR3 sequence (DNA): TGTGCCAGCAGGGACCGGGACAGCCCCTACGAGCAGTACTTC. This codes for CASRDRDSPYEQYF.

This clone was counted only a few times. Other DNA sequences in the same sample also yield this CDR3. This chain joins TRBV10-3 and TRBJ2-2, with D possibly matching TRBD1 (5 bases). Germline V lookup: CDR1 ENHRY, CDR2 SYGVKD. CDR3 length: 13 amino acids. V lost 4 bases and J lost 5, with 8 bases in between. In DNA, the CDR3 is TGTGCCATCAGTGGGGGCAGTACCGGGGAGCTGTTTTTT. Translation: CAISGGSTGELFF.

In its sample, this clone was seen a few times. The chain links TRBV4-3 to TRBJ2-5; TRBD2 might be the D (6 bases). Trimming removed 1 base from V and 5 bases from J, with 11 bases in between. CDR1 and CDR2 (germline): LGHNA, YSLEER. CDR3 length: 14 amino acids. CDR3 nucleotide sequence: TGCGCCAGCAGCCAAGGTACTAGCCGGGAGACCCAGTACTTC. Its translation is CASSQGTSRETQYF.

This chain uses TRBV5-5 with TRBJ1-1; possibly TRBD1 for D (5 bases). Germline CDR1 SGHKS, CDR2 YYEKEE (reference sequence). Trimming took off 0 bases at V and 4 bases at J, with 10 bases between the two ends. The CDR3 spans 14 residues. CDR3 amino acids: CASSLGGRGTEAFF. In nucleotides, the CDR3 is TGTGCCAGCAGCTTGGGGGGGAGGGGCACTGAAGCTTTCTTT.

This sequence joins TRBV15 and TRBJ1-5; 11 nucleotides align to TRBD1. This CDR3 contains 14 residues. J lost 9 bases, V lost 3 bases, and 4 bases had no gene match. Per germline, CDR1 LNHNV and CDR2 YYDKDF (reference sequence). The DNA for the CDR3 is TGTGCCACCAGCAGCGGACAGGGGGCTTTGCCCCAGCATTTT. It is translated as CATSSGQGALPQHF. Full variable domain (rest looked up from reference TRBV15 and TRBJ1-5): DAMVIQNPRYQVTQFGKPVTLSCSQTLNHNVMYWYQQKSSQAPKLLFHYYDKDFNNEADTPDNFQSRRPNTSFCFLDIRSPGLGDTAMYLCATSSGQGALPQHFGDGTRLSIL.

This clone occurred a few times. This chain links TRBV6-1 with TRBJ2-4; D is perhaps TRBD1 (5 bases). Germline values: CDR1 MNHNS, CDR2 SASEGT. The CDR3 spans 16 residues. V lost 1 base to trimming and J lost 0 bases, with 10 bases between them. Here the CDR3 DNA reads TGTGCCAGCAGTGAAGGACAGAATCTAGCCAAAAACATTCAGTACTTC. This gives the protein CASSEGQNLAKNIQYF.

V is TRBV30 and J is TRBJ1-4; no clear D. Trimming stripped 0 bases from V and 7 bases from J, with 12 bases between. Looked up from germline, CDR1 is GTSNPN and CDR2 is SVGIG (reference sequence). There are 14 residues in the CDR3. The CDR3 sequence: CAWSVGEVSEKLFF. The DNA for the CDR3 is TGTGCCTGGAGTGTGGGAGAGGTCTCTGAAAAACTGTTTTTT.

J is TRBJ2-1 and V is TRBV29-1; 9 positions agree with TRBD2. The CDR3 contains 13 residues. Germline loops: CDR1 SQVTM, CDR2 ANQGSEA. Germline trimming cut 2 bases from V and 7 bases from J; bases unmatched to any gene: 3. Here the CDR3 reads CSVESSGGNEQFF. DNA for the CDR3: TGCAGCGTTGAAAGTAGCGGGGGTAATGAGCAGTTCTTC.

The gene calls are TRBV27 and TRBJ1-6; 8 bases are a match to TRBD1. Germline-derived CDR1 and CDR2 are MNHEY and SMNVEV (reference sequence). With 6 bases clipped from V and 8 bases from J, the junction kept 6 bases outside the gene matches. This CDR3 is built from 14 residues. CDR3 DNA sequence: TGTGCCAGCAGCTACGGACAGGGCCATTCACCCCTCCACTTT. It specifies CASSYGQGHSPLHF.